This TCR beta chain was observed in a study of cytomegalovirus exposure and HLA in healthy donors. Study-level points and caveats: It was reported in a later analysis that an Asian-associated ancestry cluster showed fewer N-insertions than the approximately 700-donor mean. As a later analysis showed, several of the most significant clusters appeared to be linked to common viral pathogens. The authors enumerated over 150 TCR beta chains as linked to cytomegalovirus.

PCR employed 60 Vbeta and 13 Jbeta primers. Sequencing used immunoSEQ multiplex PCR; TCRdb keeps in-frame clones, though not all of them. The sample has around 54,000 clones, roughly 84% seen once. A few counts support this clone. Its antigen is currently unknown. This sequence was found in a woman under 30 in good health and CMV-seronegative. The sample taken for sequencing was PBMCs.

CDR3 coding DNA: TGTGCCAGTTCCGGGGGAATGATTTCTGGGGCCAACGTCCTGACTTTC. Amino acids: CASSGGMISGANVLTF. The chain links TRBV28 to TRBJ2-6; a weak D match, TRBD2 (6 bases). The CDR3 is 16 residues long. CDR1 and CDR2 (germline): MDHEN, SYDVKM. V was clipped by 9 bases and J by 1 base, with 16 bases between them.